This T cell receptor beta chain originates from a study of cytomegalovirus exposure and HLA in healthy donors. About the research overall: As released early, the data held roughly 85 million unique TCRs from HLA-typed donors. Overall study findings and caveats: Among the sequence variants, a highly shared cluster was likely an artifact of sequencing. The authors later found most CMV-associated TCR beta chains appeared HLA-restricted.

The PCR was carried out with 60 Vbeta primers and 13 Jbeta primers. Profiling relied on immunoSEQ multiplex PCR, and the TCRdb table lists in-frame clones only, not all of them. Of 150,000 to 200,000 clones detected, roughly 80% appear once; the ten largest clones hold roughly 2.6%. V lost 1 base, J lost 3 bases, and 13 bases lay in between. Looked up from germline, CDR1 is SGHTA and CDR2 is FQGNSA. The CDR3 loop spans 15 amino acids. Donors consisted of healthy bone marrow donors. In the case of this clone: Antigen unknown.

This sequence joins TRBV7-2 and TRBJ2-7; TRBD1 is a possible D gene (7 bases). Material: PBMCs. The sequence came from a woman in her forties or fifties in good health and CMV-seropositive. The CDR3 DNA sequence: TGTGCCAGCAGCTTAGGGCCAGGGGGGATCTACGAGCAGTACTTC. Translated, it gives CASSLGPGGIYEQYF.